The present T cell receptor (beta chain) was sequenced within a study of T-cell memory formation after mild COVID-19. Study-wide results and limits: Clones contracting over day 15 to 85 were CD4/CD8 balanced, with later expanders leaning CD4+.

TCRdb re-derived calls from the 5' RACE reads in MiXCR, one entry per CDR3 protein. The table includes under 400,000 distinct CDR3 sequences, around 27% detected once. This clonotype was recorded many times. Its antigen is not identified. The source is an adult woman who had mild COVID-19 (a few samples of this study predate the infection). Cell type and time point are not known. Material: PBMCs or a T cell subset sorted from them (not recorded which).

Written as DNA, the CDR3 is TGTGCCACCAGTGATTTGAGCGTGAGCTCCTACAATGAGCAGTTCTTC. This sequence encodes CATSDLSVSSYNEQFF. The chain combines TRBV24-1 with TRBJ2-1; D unclear. The CDR3 covers 16 residues. CDR1 and CDR2 (germline): KGHDR, SFDVKD. V shed 0 bases and J shed 0 bases, with 8 bases lying between them.